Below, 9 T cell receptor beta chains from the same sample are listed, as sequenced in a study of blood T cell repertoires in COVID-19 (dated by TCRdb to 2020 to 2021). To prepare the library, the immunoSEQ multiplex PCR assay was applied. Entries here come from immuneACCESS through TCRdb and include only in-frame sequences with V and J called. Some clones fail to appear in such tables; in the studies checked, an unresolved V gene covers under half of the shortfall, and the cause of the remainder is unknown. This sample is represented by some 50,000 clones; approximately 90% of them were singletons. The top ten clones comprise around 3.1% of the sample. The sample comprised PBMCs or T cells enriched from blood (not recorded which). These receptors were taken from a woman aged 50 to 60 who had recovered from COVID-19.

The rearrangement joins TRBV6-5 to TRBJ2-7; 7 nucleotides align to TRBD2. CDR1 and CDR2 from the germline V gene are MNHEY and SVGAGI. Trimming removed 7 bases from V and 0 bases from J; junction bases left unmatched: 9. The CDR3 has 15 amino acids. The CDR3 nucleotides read TGTGCCAGCACCCTGGACACGGGGGGCTCCTACGAGCAGTACTTC. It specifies CASTLDTGGSYEQYF.

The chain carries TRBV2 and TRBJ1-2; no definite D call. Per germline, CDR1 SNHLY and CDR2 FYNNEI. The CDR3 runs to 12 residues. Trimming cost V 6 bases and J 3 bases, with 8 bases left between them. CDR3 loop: CASRVADYGYTF. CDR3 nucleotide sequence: TGTGCCAGCAGGGTTGCAGACTATGGCTACACCTTC.

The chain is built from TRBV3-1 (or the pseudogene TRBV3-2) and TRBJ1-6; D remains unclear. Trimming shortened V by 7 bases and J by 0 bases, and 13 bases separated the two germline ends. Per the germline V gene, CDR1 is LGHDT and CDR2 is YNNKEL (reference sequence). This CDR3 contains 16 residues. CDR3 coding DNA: TGTGCCAGCACCCCACGAGGCGGCTCCTATAATTCACCCCTCCACTTT. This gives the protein CASTPRGGSYNSPLHF.

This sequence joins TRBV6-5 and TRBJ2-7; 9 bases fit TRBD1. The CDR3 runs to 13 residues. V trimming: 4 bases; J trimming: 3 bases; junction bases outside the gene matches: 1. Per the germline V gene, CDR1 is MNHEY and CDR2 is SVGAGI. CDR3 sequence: CASSLDRGYEQYF. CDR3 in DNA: TGTGCCAGCAGTTTGGACAGGGGCTACGAGCAGTACTTC.

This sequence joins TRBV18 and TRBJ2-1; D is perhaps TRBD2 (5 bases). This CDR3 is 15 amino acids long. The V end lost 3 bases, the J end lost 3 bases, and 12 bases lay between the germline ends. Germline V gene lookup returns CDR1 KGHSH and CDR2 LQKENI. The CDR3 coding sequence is TGTGCCAGCTCACCTGGCCCCGGGGACTACAATGAGCAGTTCTTC. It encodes CASSPGPGDYNEQFF.

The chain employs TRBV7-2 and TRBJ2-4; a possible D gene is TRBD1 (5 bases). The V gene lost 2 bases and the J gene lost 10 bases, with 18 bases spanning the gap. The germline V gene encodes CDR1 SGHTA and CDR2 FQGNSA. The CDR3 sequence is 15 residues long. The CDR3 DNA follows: TGTGCCAGCAGCTTATCCGTAACAGGTCCAGGGATTCAGTACTTC. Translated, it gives CASSLSVTGPGIQYF.

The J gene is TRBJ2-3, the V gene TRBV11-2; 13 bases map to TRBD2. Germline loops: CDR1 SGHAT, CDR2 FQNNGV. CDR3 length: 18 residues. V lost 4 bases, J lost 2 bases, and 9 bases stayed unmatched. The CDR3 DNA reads TGTGCCAGCAGCTCCCCGGGACTAGCGGGAACAAACACAGATACGCAGTATTTT. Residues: CASSSPGLAGTNTDTQYF.

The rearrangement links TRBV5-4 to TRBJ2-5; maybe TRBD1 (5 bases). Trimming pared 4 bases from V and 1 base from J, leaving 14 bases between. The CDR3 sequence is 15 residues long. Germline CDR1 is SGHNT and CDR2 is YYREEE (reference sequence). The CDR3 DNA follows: TGTGCCAGCAGCACCCGACAGAAACCCCAAGAGACCCAGTACTTC. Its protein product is CASSTRQKPQETQYF.

The CDR3 reads CASSEPGLDTEAFF. The CDR3 bases are TGTGCCAGCAGTGAACCAGGGTTAGACACTGAAGCTTTCTTT. The chain couples TRBV6-1 to TRBJ1-1, with D possibly being TRBD1 (5 bases). In germline, CDR1 is MNHNS, CDR2 SASEGT. The CDR3 has 14 amino acids. V shed 2 bases and J shed 3 bases, with 10 bases lying between them.